A single sample gave rise to the 22 T cell receptor beta chains below, sequenced in a study of OX40 agonist ivuxolimab in advanced cancers. TCRdb keeps only in-frame clones here, not all; method: immunoSEQ multiplex PCR. The sample has over 80,000 clones, roughly nine tenths seen once; the top ten hold around 5.5%. This specimen consisted of CD4+ or CD8+ T cells sorted from blood, obtained in a trial of the OX40 agonist ivuxolimab. Receptor source: an adult with an advanced solid tumor such as melanoma, head and neck, liver or kidney cancer.

This clone was observed once. CDR3 in DNA: TGCAGCGTTGAAATCGCTAGCGGGGCAAACACCGGGGAGCTGTTTTTT. It translates to CSVEIASGANTGELFF. This chain connects TRBV29-1 to TRBJ2-2; 9 nucleotides align to TRBD2. CDR1 and CDR2 from the germline V gene are SQVTM and ANQGSEA. Germline trimming cut 2 bases from V and 2 bases from J; bases unmatched to any gene: 6. This CDR3 contains 16 residues.

V gene TRBV15 combines with J gene TRBJ1-2; 8 bases are shared with TRBD1. The V segment lost 5 bases and the J segment 0 bases; nucleotides outside the gene matches: 5. The V gene's germline CDR1 is LNHNV and CDR2 YYDKDF (reference sequence). This CDR3 is 15 amino acids long. The DNA of the CDR3 is TGTGCCACCAGCGACTGGGACAGGTCTAACTATGGCTACACCTTC. This encodes CATSDWDRSNYGYTF.

The rearrangement links TRBV15 to TRBJ2-7; TRBD2 might be the D (6 bases). The CDR3 covers 16 residues. Looked up from germline, CDR1 is LNHNV and CDR2 is YYDKDF (reference sequence). With 3 bases removed from V and 1 base from J, the gap between germline ends came to 16 bases. The CDR3 here is CATSRLPRDSSYEQYF. Here the CDR3 DNA reads TGTGCCACCAGCAGGTTACCCCGGGACTCTTCCTACGAGCAGTACTTC.

The genes are TRBV27 and TRBJ2-1; 7 positions agree with TRBD1. The germline CDR1 and CDR2 sequences are MNHEY and SMNVEV (reference sequence). V shed 6 bases and J 7 bases; nucleotides not matched to a gene: 6. CDR3 length equals 13 residues. CDR3 bases: TGTGCCAGCAGGGCGACAGGGACGAATGAGCAGTTCTTC. This codes for CASRATGTNEQFF.

V usage is TRBV4-2 and J usage is TRBJ2-2; D not certain. V was cut by 1 base and J by 2 bases, with 8 bases left in between. The CDR3 extends over 15 amino acids. CDR1 LGHNA and CDR2 YNFKEQ come from the germline V gene. The CDR3 loop reads CASSQGVANTGELFF. CDR3 DNA sequence: TGTGCCAGCAGCCAAGGGGTTGCTAACACCGGGGAGCTGTTTTTT.

The chain links TRBV27 to TRBJ2-7, with 14 positions matching TRBD2. The CDR3 has 15 amino acids. Trimming cost V 6 bases and J 5 bases; bases outside gene matches: 6. In germline, CDR1 is MNHEY, CDR2 SMNVEV (reference sequence). CDR3 DNA: TGTGCCAGCAGGGTCTCGGGACTAGCGGGAGACGAGCAGTACTTC. It is translated as CASRVSGLAGDEQYF.

The J gene is TRBJ2-1, the V gene TRBV11-2, with D maybe TRBD2 (6 bases). Trimming took 4 bases from V and 5 from J, leaving 9 bases between them. This CDR3 region has 13 residues. The germline V gene has CDR1 SGHAT and CDR2 FQNNGV. CDR3 region: CASSSGLNNEQFF. CDR3 sequence (DNA): TGTGCCAGCAGCTCGGGACTTAACAATGAGCAGTTCTTC.

V and J are TRBV29-1 and TRBJ2-1; 7 bases are a match to TRBD1. The CDR3 sequence is 13 residues long. Per germline, CDR1 SQVTM and CDR2 ANQGSEA. With 5 bases clipped from V and 8 bases from J, the junction kept 9 bases outside the gene matches. CDR3 region: CSVRGQTFHEQFF. The CDR3 DNA reads TGCAGCGTTCGGGGACAGACTTTCCATGAGCAGTTCTTC.

The rearrangement links TRBV7-9 to TRBJ1-1; no clear D gene. V was cut by 5 bases and J by 4 bases, with 11 bases left in between. CDR1 SEHNR and CDR2 FQNEAQ come from the germline V gene (reference sequence). This CDR3 has 13 residues. The CDR3 here is CASSLVQGTEAFF. The CDR3 nucleotides read TGTGCCAGCAGCCTGGTCCAAGGCACTGAAGCTTTCTTT.

This chain connects TRBV19 to TRBJ2-1; tentatively, D is TRBD2 (6 bases). Germline CDR1 reads LNHDA; CDR2 reads SQIVND (reference sequence). With 3 bases removed from V and 3 bases from J, the gap between germline ends came to 9 bases. This CDR3 has 14 residues. The CDR3 protein is CASSISGVYNEQFF. CDR3 coding DNA: TGTGCCAGTAGTATTTCGGGGGTCTACAATGAGCAGTTCTTC.

The rearrangement uses TRBV19 and TRBJ1-3; D unclear. Germline CDR1 reads LNHDA; CDR2 reads SQIVND (reference sequence). Trimming took 8 bases from V and 6 from J, leaving 8 bases between them. The CDR3 length is 11 residues. CDR3 residues: CASGQLNTIYF. The CDR3 DNA sequence: TGTGCCAGTGGGCAGTTAAACACCATATATTTT.

This clone was counted once. The rearrangement uses TRBV25-1 and TRBJ1-2; 8 bases match TRBD1. Germline V gene data show CDR1 as MGHDK and CDR2 as SYGVNS. The CDR3 covers 13 residues. V lost 3 bases, J lost 6 bases, and 3 bases stayed unmatched. The CDR3 is CASSDRTGNGYTF. The CDR3 bases are TGTGCCAGCAGTGACCGGACAGGGAATGGCTACACCTTC.

The rearrangement links TRBV5-3 to TRBJ1-3; D is undetermined. TRBV5-3 is sorted into the ORF group, with uncertain function. With 0 bases removed from V and 0 bases from J, the gap between germline ends came to 13 bases. The CDR3 extends over 17 amino acids. The CDR3 DNA follows: TGTGCCAGAAGCTTGGTGGTATCAGCCCTCTCTGGAAACACCATATATTTT. The encoded protein is CARSLVVSALSGNTIYF.

The V gene is TRBV5-1, the J gene TRBJ1-2, with 7 bases that match TRBD1. Germline trimming cut 4 bases from V and 4 bases from J; bases unmatched to any gene: 4. The germline V gene encodes CDR1 SGHRS and CDR2 YFSETQ. The CDR3 has 13 residues. The CDR3 loop is CASSLQGTYGYTF. In nucleotides, the CDR3 is TGCGCCAGCAGCCTACAGGGGACCTATGGCTACACCTTC.

The chain couples TRBV7-6 to TRBJ1-3; D gene ambiguous. Trimming cost V 2 bases and J 0 bases, with 8 bases left between them. The CDR3 consists of 15 residues. From germline, CDR1 is SGHVS and CDR2 FNYEAQ. The CDR3 DNA reads as TGTGCCAGCAGCTTACAGGACGTCTCTGGAAACACCATATATTTT. This sequence encodes CASSLQDVSGNTIYF.

The rearrangement uses TRBV5-1 and TRBJ1-3, with TRBD1 as a possible D gene (6 bases). V lost 4 bases, J lost 2 bases, and 13 bases lay in between. Germline V gene sequence: CDR1 SGHRS, CDR2 YFSETQ. This CDR3 region has 15 residues. CDR3 DNA sequence: TGCGCCAGCAGCACGACAGGCCTTCCTGGAAACACCATATATTTT. Its translation: CASSTTGLPGNTIYF.

The CDR3 protein is CASSQIGRSTDTQYF. The CDR3 nucleotides are TGTGCCAGCAGCCAAATCGGGAGGAGCACAGATACGCAGTATTTT. V usage is TRBV14 and J usage is TRBJ2-3, with 7 bases lining up with TRBD2. V lost 2 bases to trimming and J lost 0 bases; unmatched junction nucleotides: 2. The CDR3 is 15 amino acids. Germline CDR1 reads SGHDN; CDR2 reads FVKESK.

This sequence joins TRBV7-3 and TRBJ1-3; the D is unclear. The CDR3 contains 13 residues. Trimming pared 2 bases from V and 8 bases from J, leaving 10 bases between. Germline V gene lookup returns CDR1 SGHTA and CDR2 FQGTGA. The DNA for the CDR3 is TGTGCCAGCAGCTTAGGACGAGCAGACACCATATATTTT. Encoded protein: CASSLGRADTIYF. The full variable domain, in which reference TRBV7-3 and TRBJ1-3 provide the parts outside the CDR3, is GAGVSQTPSNKVTEKGKYVELRCDPISGHTALYWYRQSLGQGPEFLIYFQGTGAADDSGLPNDRFFAVRPEGSVSTLKIQRTERGDSAVYLCASSLGRADTIYFGEGSWLTVV.

The V gene is TRBV11-2, the J gene TRBJ2-1, with a possible D match to TRBD2 (5 bases). The CDR3 totals 12 residues. Trimming removed 3 bases from V and 10 bases from J, with 10 bases in between. Germline loops: CDR1 SGHAT, CDR2 FQNNGV. CDR3 coding DNA: TGTGCCAGCAGCTTTGCGGGTGAAGAGCAGTTCTTC. Protein: CASSFAGEEQFF.

The gene calls are TRBV7-6 and TRBJ2-2; 8 bases fit TRBD2. Germline CDR1 and CDR2: SGHVS and FNYEAQ. Trimming took 5 bases from V and 7 from J; bases not matched to a gene: 9. There are 15 residues in the CDR3. In nucleotides, the CDR3 is TGTGCCAGCAGCCCTCCGAGCGGGGGATTCGGGGAGCTGTTTTTT. Translated: CASSPPSGGFGELFF.

The gene calls are TRBV16 and TRBJ2-2; D is ambiguous. V was pared by 4 bases and J by 6 bases, with 9 bases between. The CDR3 contains 13 residues. CDR1 KGHSY and CDR2 FQNENV come from the germline V gene. The CDR3 bases are TGTGCCAGCAGCCCGATCAGATCCGGGGAGCTGTTTTTT. Translating it yields CASSPIRSGELFF.

The chain recombines TRBV4-1 with TRBJ2-1; D remains unclear. This CDR3 has 12 amino acids. Trimming shortened V by 1 base and J by 7 bases, and 5 bases separated the two germline ends. Per the germline V gene, CDR1 is MGHRA and CDR2 is YSYEKL. The CDR3 here is CASSQGTNEQFF. The CDR3 DNA sequence: TGCGCCAGCAGCCAAGGAACAAATGAGCAGTTCTTC.